The 24 T cell receptor beta chains given below trace back to one sample, sequenced in a study of cytomegalovirus exposure and HLA in healthy donors. Sequenced by immunoSEQ multiplex PCR; TCRdb stores in-frame clones only, minus some. The profile covers some 130,000 clones, with 94% appearing a single time and less than 2% taken by the ten largest. Material: PBMCs. These receptor sequences come from a man aged 18 to 30 in good health and CMV-seropositive.

This chain links TRBV9 with TRBJ2-5; 12 nucleotides agree with TRBD2. With V trimmed by 3 bases and J by 2 bases, 8 bases remained unmatched. CDR1 and CDR2 (germline): SGDLS, YYNGEE. There are 17 residues in the CDR3. As DNA, the CDR3 is TGTGCCAGCAGCGCATCCGGGACTAGCGGGTATCAAGAGACCCAGTACTTC. It is translated as CASSASGTSGYQETQYF.

This clone was recorded once. The gene calls are TRBV2 and TRBJ2-7; TRBD1 matches 9 bases. Germline trimming cut 6 bases from V and 2 bases from J; bases unmatched to any gene: 5. Germline loops: CDR1 SNHLY, CDR2 FYNNEI. The CDR3 has 14 amino acids. The CDR3 coding sequence is TGTGCCAGCAGGGGGACAGGGCTAACCTACGAGCAGTACTTC. Its protein is CASRGTGLTYEQYF.

This chain joins TRBV4-1 and TRBJ2-3; 8 bases agree with TRBD2. This CDR3 contains 15 residues. V dropped 1 base and J dropped 4; count of bases not matched to a gene: 4. Looked up from germline, CDR1 is MGHRA and CDR2 is YSYEKL. The CDR3 bases are TGCGCCAGCAGCCAAGTCAGCGGGAGCCCAGATACGCAGTATTTT. Amino acid sequence: CASSQVSGSPDTQYF.

The chain recombines TRBV5-4 with TRBJ2-2, with D tentatively TRBD1 (5 bases). The germline V gene encodes CDR1 SGHNT and CDR2 YYREEE (reference sequence). The germline V and J ends were trimmed by 3 bases and 4 bases, with 13 bases remaining between them. CDR3 length equals 15 residues. CDR3 in amino acids: CASSSTHTGTGELFF. The CDR3 nucleotides are TGTGCCAGCAGCTCTACTCATACAGGCACCGGGGAGCTGTTTTTT.

DNA for the CDR3: TGTGCCACCAGCAGAGATTTGGGGAGGGTAGGAGATCAGCCCCAGCATTTT. Encoded protein: CATSRDLGRVGDQPQHF. The chain employs TRBV15 and TRBJ1-5; unclear D gene. The CDR3 runs to 17 residues. The V end was cut by 0 bases, the J end by 5 bases, with 17 bases between. From germline, CDR1 is LNHNV and CDR2 YYDKDF (reference sequence).

This chain connects TRBV5-1 to TRBJ2-7, with 7 positions matching TRBD1. V was pared by 7 bases and J by 3 bases, with 4 bases of the junction left unmatched. The CDR3 is 12 residues long. Germline CDR1 is SGHRS and CDR2 is YFSETQ. The CDR3 spells CASGDRDYEQYF. Here the CDR3 DNA reads TGCGCCAGCGGCGACAGGGACTACGAGCAGTACTTC.

J is TRBJ2-3 and V is TRBV4-2; D remains unclear. CDR3 length equals 16 residues. Trimming removed 4 bases from V and 4 bases from J, with 18 bases in between. Germline lookup yields CDR1 LGHNA and CDR2 YNFKEQ. This chain's CDR3 is CASSPVMASNPDTQYF. CDR3 bases: TGTGCCAGCAGCCCCGTGATGGCCTCAAACCCAGATACGCAGTATTTT.

CDR3 loop: CASSVRGGDTEAFF. The CDR3 nucleotides are TGTGCCAGCAGTGTTAGGGGAGGGGACACTGAAGCTTTCTTT. V gene TRBV2 combines with J gene TRBJ1-1, with a tentative D call TRBD1 (5 bases). Deletions cut 4 bases from V and 3 bases from J, with 12 bases between. There are 14 residues in the CDR3. Germline V gene sequence: CDR1 SNHLY, CDR2 FYNNEI. Full variable domain (outside the CDR3, taken from reference TRBV2 and TRBJ1-1): EPEVTQTPSHQVTQMGQEVILRCVPISNHLYFYWYRQILGQKVEFLVSFYNNEISEKSEIFDDQFSVERPDGSNFTLKIRSTKLEDSAMYFCASSVRGGDTEAFFGQGTRLTVV.

This clone was seen only once. V usage is TRBV29-1 and J usage is TRBJ2-1; TRBD1 matches at 10 bases. There are 16 residues in the CDR3. Germline-derived CDR1 and CDR2 are SQVTM and ANQGSEA. After removal of 3 bases from V and 1 base from J, the junction contained 6 bases not matched to a gene. CDR3 protein: CSVEARDRGSYNEQFF. The DNA for the CDR3 is TGCAGCGTTGAGGCACGGGACAGGGGATCCTACAATGAGCAGTTCTTC.

V and J are TRBV27 and TRBJ1-2, with a weak D call TRBD1 (6 bases). This CDR3 is 14 amino acids long. V shed 5 bases and J shed 8 bases, with 18 bases lying between them. Germline lookup yields CDR1 MNHEY and CDR2 SMNVEV (reference sequence). The CDR3 DNA is TGTGCCAGCAGTAATCTACAGGGAAGGCTCGGCTACACCTTC. Translation: CASSNLQGRLGYTF.

The rearrangement links TRBV4-1 to TRBJ2-7; 7 nucleotides line up with TRBD2. The CDR3 has 15 amino acids. V trimming: 3 bases; J trimming: 0 bases; junction bases outside the gene matches: 5. Germline V lookup: CDR1 MGHRA, CDR2 YSYEKL. The CDR3 loop is CASSQLAGLSYEQYF. The DNA of the CDR3 is TGCGCCAGCAGCCAGTTAGCGGGCCTCTCCTACGAGCAGTACTTC.

The rearrangement joins TRBV11-2 to TRBJ2-7; TRBD2 aligns across 8 bases. Looked up from germline, CDR1 is SGHAT and CDR2 is FQNNGV. The junction had 6 bases not matched to a gene; V was cut back by 4 bases and J by 4 bases. The CDR3 contains 14 residues. CDR3 sequence reads: CASSSGGGWYEQYF. The CDR3 DNA reads TGTGCCAGCAGCTCCGGGGGGGGCTGGTACGAGCAGTACTTC.

This clone occurred once. This chain joins TRBV9 and TRBJ1-1; D not resolved. CDR1 is SGDLS, CDR2 YYNGEE, per germline. This CDR3 contains 12 residues. Trimming took off 2 bases at V and 5 bases at J, with 7 bases between the two ends. The CDR3 region is CASSVGETEAFF. The CDR3, as DNA: TGTGCCAGCAGCGTCGGGGAGACTGAAGCTTTCTTT.

J is TRBJ2-1 and V is TRBV5-1, with TRBD2 identical over 12 bases. The germline gives CDR1 SGHRS, CDR2 YFSETQ. The CDR3 covers 15 residues. The ends lost 4 bases at V and 7 bases at J; junction bases unmatched: 6. Here the CDR3 reads CASSTGTSGLNEQFF. Here the CDR3 DNA reads TGCGCCAGCAGCACCGGGACTAGCGGGTTGAATGAGCAGTTCTTC.

V gene TRBV13 combines with J gene TRBJ2-3; TRBD1 matches 9 bases. Germline lookup yields CDR1 PRHDT and CDR2 FYEKMQ (reference sequence). This CDR3 region has 16 residues. J was trimmed by 3 bases and V by 4 bases; bases with no gene match: 8. The CDR3 protein is CASSYSGTGRTDTQYF. The CDR3 coding sequence is TGTGCCAGCAGCTACTCCGGGACAGGGAGAACAGATACGCAGTATTTT.

The chain uses TRBV29-1 and TRBJ2-2; 13 nucleotides agree with TRBD2. From germline, CDR1 is SQVTM and CDR2 ANQGSEA. The CDR3 consists of 14 residues. J lost 8 bases, V lost 6 bases, and 6 bases had no gene match. Written as DNA, the CDR3 is TGCAGCGTGACATTGACTAGCGGGAGGGGGGAGCTGTTTTTT. This translates into CSVTLTSGRGELFF.

The J gene is TRBJ2-5, the V gene TRBV20-1; D gene uncertain. From germline, CDR1 is DFQATT and CDR2 SNEGSKA (reference sequence). Trimming took off 7 bases at V and 0 bases at J, with 6 bases between the two ends. This CDR3 has 11 residues. The CDR3 loop reads CSGAYQETQYF. Written as DNA, the CDR3 is TGCAGTGGGGCGTACCAAGAGACCCAGTACTTC.

CDR3 in DNA: TGCGCCAGCAGCCTCCGGGACAGGGGGCAGGATACGCAGTATTTT. This sequence encodes CASSLRDRGQDTQYF. The chain employs TRBV4-1 and TRBJ2-3; 12 bases line up with TRBD1. Germline V gene lookup returns CDR1 MGHRA and CDR2 YSYEKL. The CDR3 has 15 residues. J lost 6 bases, V lost 4 bases, and 5 bases had no gene match.

This clone showed up just once. J is TRBJ2-7 and V is TRBV7-6; no clear D gene. CDR3 length equals 13 residues. The ends were cut back, 5 bases at V and 2 bases at J, with 10 bases in the middle. CDR1 SGHVS and CDR2 FNYEAQ come from the germline V gene. CDR3 DNA sequence: TGTGCCAGCAGCCCACTCGGTCCCTACGAGCAGTACTTC. It codes for CASSPLGPYEQYF.

The chain recombines TRBV11-2 with TRBJ2-1, with 8 bases lining up with TRBD2. The CDR3 extends over 16 amino acids. Germline values: CDR1 SGHAT, CDR2 FQNNGV. V trimming: 1 base; J trimming: 0 bases; junction bases outside the gene matches: 2. The chain's CDR3 is CASSLASGSSYNEQFF. The CDR3 DNA sequence: TGTGCCAGCAGCTTAGCGAGCGGGAGCTCCTACAATGAGCAGTTCTTC.

This clone was detected once. The chain couples TRBV4-1 to TRBJ1-1, with D hard to call. This CDR3 contains 15 residues. Trimming cost V 1 base and J 1 base, with 10 bases left between them. Germline V gene data show CDR1 as MGHRA and CDR2 as YSYEKL. The CDR3 reads CASSQVGEANTEAFF. The DNA for the CDR3 is TGCGCCAGCAGCCAAGTCGGGGAGGCGAACACTGAAGCTTTCTTT.

The chain links TRBV5-1 to TRBJ2-7; 11 positions match TRBD1. This CDR3 spans 15 amino acids. J was trimmed by 3 bases and V by 6 bases; bases with no gene match: 8. The germline CDR1 and CDR2 sequences are SGHRS and YFSETQ. CDR3 sequence: CASTYRTGGNYEQYF. For the CDR3, the DNA is TGCGCCAGCACCTACCGGACAGGGGGCAACTACGAGCAGTACTTC.

This chain joins TRBV11-3 and TRBJ2-2; 9 positions agree with TRBD1. Germline trimming cut 5 bases from V and 1 base from J; bases unmatched to any gene: 2. There are 15 residues in the CDR3. The germline gives CDR1 SGHNT, CDR2 YENEEA. The CDR3 spells CASSPGQGNTGELFF. The CDR3 bases are TGTGCCAGCAGCCCGGGACAGGGGAACACCGGGGAGCTGTTTTTT.

This chain uses TRBV7-2 with TRBJ2-4, with 10 bases fitting TRBD2. J was trimmed by 3 bases and V by 4 bases; bases with no gene match: 9. Per the germline V gene, CDR1 is SGHTA and CDR2 is FQGNSA. This CDR3 spans 17 amino acids. CDR3: CASSSGLATPGKNIQYF. For the CDR3, the DNA is TGTGCCAGCAGCTCGGGACTAGCGACCCCAGGCAAAAACATTCAGTACTTC.